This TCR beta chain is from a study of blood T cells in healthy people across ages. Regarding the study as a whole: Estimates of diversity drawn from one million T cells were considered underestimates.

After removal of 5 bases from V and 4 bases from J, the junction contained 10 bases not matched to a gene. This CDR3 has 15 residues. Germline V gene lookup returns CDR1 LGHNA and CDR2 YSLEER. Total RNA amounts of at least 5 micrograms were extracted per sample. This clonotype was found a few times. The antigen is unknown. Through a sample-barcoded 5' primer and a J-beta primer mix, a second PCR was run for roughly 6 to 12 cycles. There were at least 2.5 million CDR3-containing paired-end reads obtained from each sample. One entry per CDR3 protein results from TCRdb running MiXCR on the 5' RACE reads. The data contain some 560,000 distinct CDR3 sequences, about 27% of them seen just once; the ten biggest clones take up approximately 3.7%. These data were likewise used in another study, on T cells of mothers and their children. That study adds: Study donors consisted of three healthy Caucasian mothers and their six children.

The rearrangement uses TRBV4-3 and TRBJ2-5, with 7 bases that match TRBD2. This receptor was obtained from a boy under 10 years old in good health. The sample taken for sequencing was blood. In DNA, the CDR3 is TGCGCCAGCAGCGTTGGGGGGGGAGGAGGAGAGACCCAGTACTTC. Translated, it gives CASSVGGGGGETQYF.